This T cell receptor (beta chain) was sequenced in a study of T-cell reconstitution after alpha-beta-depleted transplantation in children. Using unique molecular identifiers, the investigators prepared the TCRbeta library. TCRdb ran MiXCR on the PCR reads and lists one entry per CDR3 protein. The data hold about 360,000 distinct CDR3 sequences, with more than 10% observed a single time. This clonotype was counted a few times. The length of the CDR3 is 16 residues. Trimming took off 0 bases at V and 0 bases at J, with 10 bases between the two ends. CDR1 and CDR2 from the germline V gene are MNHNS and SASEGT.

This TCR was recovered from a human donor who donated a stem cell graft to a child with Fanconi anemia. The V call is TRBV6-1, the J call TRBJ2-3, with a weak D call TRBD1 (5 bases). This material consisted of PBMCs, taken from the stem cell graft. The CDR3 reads CASSEALTASTDTQYF. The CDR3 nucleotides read TGTGCCAGCAGTGAAGCCCTGACAGCTAGCACAGATACGCAGTATTTT.